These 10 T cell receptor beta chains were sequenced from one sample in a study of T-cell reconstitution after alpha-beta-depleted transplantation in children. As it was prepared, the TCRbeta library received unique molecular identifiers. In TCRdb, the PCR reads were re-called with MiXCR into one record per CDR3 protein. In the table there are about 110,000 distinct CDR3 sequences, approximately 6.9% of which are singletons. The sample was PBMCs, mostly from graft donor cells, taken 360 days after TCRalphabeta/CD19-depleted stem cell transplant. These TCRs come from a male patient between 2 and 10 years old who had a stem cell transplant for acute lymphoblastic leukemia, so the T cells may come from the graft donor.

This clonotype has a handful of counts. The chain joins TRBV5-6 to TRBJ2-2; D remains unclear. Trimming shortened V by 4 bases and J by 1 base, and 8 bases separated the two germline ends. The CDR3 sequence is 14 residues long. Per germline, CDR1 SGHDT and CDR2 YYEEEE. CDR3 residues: CASSALENTGELFF. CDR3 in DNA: TGTGCCAGCAGCGCCCTTGAGAACACCGGGGAGCTGTTTTTT.

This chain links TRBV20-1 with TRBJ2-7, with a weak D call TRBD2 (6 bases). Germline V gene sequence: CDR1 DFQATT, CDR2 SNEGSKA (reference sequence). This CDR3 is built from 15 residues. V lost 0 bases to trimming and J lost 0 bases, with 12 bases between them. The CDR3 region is CSARDPGGPSYEQYF. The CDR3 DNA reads TGCAGTGCTAGAGATCCCGGGGGACCCTCCTACGAGCAGTACTTC.

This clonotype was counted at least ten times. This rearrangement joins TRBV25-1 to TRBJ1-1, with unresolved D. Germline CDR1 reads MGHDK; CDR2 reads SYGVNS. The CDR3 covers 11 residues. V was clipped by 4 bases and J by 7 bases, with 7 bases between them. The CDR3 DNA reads TGTGCCAGCAGTGGTCTGGGTGAAGCTTTCTTT. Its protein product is CASSGLGEAFF.

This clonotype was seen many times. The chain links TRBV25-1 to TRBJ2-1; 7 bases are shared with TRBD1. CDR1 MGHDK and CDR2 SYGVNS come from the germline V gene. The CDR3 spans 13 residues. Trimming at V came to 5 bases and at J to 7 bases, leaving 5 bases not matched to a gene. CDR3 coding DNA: TGTGCCAGCAGTAGACAGGGCTGGAATGAGCAGTTCTTC. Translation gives CASSRQGWNEQFF.

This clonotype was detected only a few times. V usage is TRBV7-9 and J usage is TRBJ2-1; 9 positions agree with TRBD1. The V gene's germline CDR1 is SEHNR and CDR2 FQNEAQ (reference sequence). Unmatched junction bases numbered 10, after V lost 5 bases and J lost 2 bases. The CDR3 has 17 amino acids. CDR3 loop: CASSPPTGGIPYNEQFF. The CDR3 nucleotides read TGTGCCAGCAGCCCCCCGACAGGGGGAATCCCCTACAATGAGCAGTTCTTC.

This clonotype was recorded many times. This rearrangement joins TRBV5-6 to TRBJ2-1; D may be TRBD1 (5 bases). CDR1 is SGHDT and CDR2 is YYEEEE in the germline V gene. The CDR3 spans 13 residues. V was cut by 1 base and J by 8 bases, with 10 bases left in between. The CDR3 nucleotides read TGTGCCAGCAGCTTGTGGGCCAGGGATGAGCAGTTCTTC. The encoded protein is CASSLWARDEQFF. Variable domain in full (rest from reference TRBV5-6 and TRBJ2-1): DAGVTQSPTHLIKTRGQQVTLRCSPKSGHDTVSWYQQALGQGPQFIFQYYEEEERQRGNFPDRFSGHQFPNYSSELNVNALLLGDSALYLCASSLWARDEQFFGPGTRLTVL.

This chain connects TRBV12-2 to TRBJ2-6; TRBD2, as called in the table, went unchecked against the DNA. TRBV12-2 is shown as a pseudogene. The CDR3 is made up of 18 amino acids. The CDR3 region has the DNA TGTGCAAGTCGCCCTGGGGAGGCAGGACCCCTCGGGGCCAACGTCCTGACTTTC. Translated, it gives CASRPGEAGPLGANVLTF.

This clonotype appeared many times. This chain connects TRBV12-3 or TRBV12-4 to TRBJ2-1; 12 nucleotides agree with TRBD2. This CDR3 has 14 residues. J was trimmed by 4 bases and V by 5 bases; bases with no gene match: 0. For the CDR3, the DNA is TGTGCCAGCAGTGGACTAGCGGGATACAATGAGCAGTTCTTC. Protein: CASSGLAGYNEQFF.

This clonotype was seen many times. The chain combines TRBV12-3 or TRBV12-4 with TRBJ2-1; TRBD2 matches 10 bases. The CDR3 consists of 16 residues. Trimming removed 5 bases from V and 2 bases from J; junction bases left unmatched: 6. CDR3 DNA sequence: TGTGCCAGCAGTCCCTATAGCGGGGGGCCCTACAATGAGCAGTTCTTC. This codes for CASSPYSGGPYNEQFF.

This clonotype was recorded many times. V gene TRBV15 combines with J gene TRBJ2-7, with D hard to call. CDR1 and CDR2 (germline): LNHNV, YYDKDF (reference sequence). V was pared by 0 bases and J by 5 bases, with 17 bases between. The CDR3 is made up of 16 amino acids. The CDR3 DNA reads TGTGCCACCAGCAGAGAAATTGTAAGTAGAGGTGACGAGCAGTACTTC. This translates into CATSREIVSRGDEQYF.